Below, one T cell receptor beta chain is given with its context. Its antigen is unidentified. This specimen belongs to a study of cytomegalovirus exposure and HLA in healthy donors. The study's findings and limits: A link between a missense DCLRE1C variant and TCR beta V- and J-gene trimming emerged from a later analysis. Cytomegalovirus status, reportedly, was diagnosed with high specificity and sensitivity by the classifier. In a later analysis, about 17,000 TCR beta sequences were associated with HLA alleles at 0.05 false discovery rate.

At collection, donors were nominally healthy, but unrecorded immune exposures were probable. It was with 60 Vbeta and 13 Jbeta primers that the PCR ran. Sequencing used immunoSEQ multiplex PCR; TCRdb keeps in-frame clones, though not all of them. In the table there are 95,000 to 150,000 clones, 65% to 90% of which are singletons. The sequencing input was PBMCs. The sequence came from a woman aged 35 to 49 in good health and CMV-seronegative.

In DNA form, the CDR3 reads TGTGCCAGCAGCTTAGCCAGACAGGGAGCGGCTTTCTTT. It translates to CASSLARQGAAFF. The V and J genes are TRBV11-2 and TRBJ1-1; 7 nucleotides line up with TRBD1. V dropped 1 base and J dropped 11; count of bases not matched to a gene: 7. Germline-derived CDR1 and CDR2 are SGHAT and FQNNGV. This CDR3 has 13 residues.